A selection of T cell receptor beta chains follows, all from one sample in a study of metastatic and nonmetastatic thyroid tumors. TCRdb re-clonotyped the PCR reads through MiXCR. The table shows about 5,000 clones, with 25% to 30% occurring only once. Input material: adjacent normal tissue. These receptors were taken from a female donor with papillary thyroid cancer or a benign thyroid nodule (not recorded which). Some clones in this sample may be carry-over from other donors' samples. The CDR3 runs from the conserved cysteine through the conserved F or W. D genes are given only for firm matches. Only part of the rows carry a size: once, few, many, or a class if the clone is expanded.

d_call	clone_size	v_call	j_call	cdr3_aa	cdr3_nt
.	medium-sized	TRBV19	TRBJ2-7	CASSAMGAGLEQYF	TGTGCCAGTAGTGCTATGGGGGCAGGCCTGGAGCAGTACTTC
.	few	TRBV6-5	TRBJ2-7	CASSYSGHEQYF	TGTGCCAGCAGTTACTCGGGGCATGAGCAGTACTTC
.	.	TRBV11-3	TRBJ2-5	CASSTGDVGNETQYF	TGTGCCAGCAGCACAGGTGACGTGGGGAACGAGACCCAGTACTTC
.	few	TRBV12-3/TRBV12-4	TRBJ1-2	CASSARQYGYTF	TGTGCCAGCTCAGCAAGACAGTATGGCTACACCTTC
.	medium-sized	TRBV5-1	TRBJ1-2	CASSPGLASGGYTF	TGCGCCAGCAGCCCGGGCCTCGCAAGTGGAGGCTACACCTTC
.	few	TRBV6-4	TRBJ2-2	CATSSNLGTGELFF	TGTGCCACCAGCTCCAACCTCGGCACCGGGGAGCTGTTTTTT
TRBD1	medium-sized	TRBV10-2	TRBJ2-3	CASSDFSVGQRTDTQYF	TGCGCCAGCAGTGACTTTTCGGTGGGACAGCGCACAGATACGCAGTATTTT
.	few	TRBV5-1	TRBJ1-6	CASSFERTSPLHF	TGCGCCAGCAGCTTTGAACGGACCTCACCCCTCCACTTT
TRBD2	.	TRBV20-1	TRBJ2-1	CSAPQGLEDAEFF	TGCAGTGCCCCGCAAGGACTAGAAGACGCGGAGTTCTTC
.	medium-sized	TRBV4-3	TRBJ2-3	CASSLTRHERDTQYF	TGCGCCAGCAGCCTTACCAGACACGAACGAGATACGCAGTATTTT
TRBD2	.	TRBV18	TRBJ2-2	CASSYTSGRVDGELFF	TGTGCCAGCTCTTATACTAGCGGGAGAGTCGACGGGGAGCTGTTTTTT
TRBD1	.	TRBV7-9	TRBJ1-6	CASSLSDRTQASLHF	TGTGCCAGCAGCTTATCGGACAGGACCCAAGCGTCCCTCCACTTT
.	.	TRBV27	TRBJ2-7	CASSKKGDPSSYEQYF	TGTGCCAGCAGCAAAAAAGGCGACCCGAGCTCCTACGAGCAGTACTTC
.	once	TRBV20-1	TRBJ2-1	CSARDYNEHFF	TGCAGTGCTAGAGACTACAATGAGCATTTCTTC
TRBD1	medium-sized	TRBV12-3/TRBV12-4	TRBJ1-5	CASSLSGTGSNQPQHF	TGTGCCAGCAGTCTATCCGGGACAGGGAGCAATCAGCCCCAGCATTTT
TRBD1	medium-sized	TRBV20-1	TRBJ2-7	CSASTGGRNYEQYF	TGCAGTGCTAGCACAGGGGGGAGGAACTACGAGCAGTACTTC
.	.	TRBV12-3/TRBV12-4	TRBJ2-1	CASTSLASVDNEQFF	TGTGCCAGCACCTCTTTAGCGAGTGTCGACAATGAGCAGTTCTTC
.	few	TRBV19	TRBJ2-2	CASSPGGGHGELFF	TGTGCCAGTAGTCCCGGCGGAGGTCACGGGGAGCTGTTTTTT
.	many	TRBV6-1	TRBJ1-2	CASRDHGQRGYGYTF	TGTGCCAGCAGAGACCATGGGCAACGCGGATATGGCTACACCTTC
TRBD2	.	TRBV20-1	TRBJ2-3	CSAGASGVQTDTQYF	TGCAGTGCTGGGGCTAGCGGTGTCCAAACAGATACGCAGTATTTT
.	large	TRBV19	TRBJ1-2	CASSMGWTDGYTF	TGTGCCAGTAGTATGGGGTGGACGGATGGCTACACCTTC
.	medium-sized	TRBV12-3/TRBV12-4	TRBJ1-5	CASSADNQPQHF	TGTGCCAGCAGTGCCGACAATCAGCCCCAGCATTTT
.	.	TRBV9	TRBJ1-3	CASSPLTPASGNTIYF	TGTGCCAGCAGCCCACTCACCCCTGCCTCTGGAAACACCATATATTTT
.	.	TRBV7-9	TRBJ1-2	CASSSSAPSGGYTF	TGTGCCAGCAGCTCCTCGGCACCATCAGGCGGCTACACCTTC
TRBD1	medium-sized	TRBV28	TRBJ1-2	CASSLAGQGAINYGYTF	TGTGCCAGCAGTTTGGCGGGACAGGGGGCTATTAACTATGGCTACACCTTC
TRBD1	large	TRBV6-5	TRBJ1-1	CASSYSAGGTEAFF	TGTGCCAGCAGTTACTCGGCAGGGGGCACTGAAGCTTTCTTT
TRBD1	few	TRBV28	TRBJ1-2	CAISSGGYGYTF	TGTGCCATCAGTTCAGGGGGCTATGGCTACACCTTC
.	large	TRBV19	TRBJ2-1	CASSPGTTFRFF	TGTGCCAGTAGCCCCGGGACCACTTTCCGGTTCTTC
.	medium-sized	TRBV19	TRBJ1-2	CASSRTDMENYGYTF	TGTGCCAGTAGCAGAACAGATATGGAGAACTATGGCTACACCTTC
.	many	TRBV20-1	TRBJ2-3	CSASGASTDTQYF	TGCAGTGCTAGCGGAGCTAGCACAGATACGCAGTATTTT
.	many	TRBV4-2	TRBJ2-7	CASSHTGGRGFYEQYF	TGTGCCAGCAGTCACACCGGTGGGAGGGGGTTCTACGAGCAGTACTTC
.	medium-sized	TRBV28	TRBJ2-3	CASSLMSRDTQYF	TGTGCCAGCAGCCTGATGTCGAGGGATACGCAGTATTTT
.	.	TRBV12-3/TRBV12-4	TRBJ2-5	CASSLVVRETQYF	TGTGCCAGCAGTTTAGTAGTTCGTGAGACCCAGTACTTC
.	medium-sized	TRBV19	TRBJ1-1	CASSIGQLNTEAFF	TGTGCCAGTAGTATCGGACAGCTGAACACTGAAGCTTTCTTT
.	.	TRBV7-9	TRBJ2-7	CASSGPGRPYEQHF	TGTGCCAGCAGCGGCCCGGGACGACCCTACGAGCAGCACTTC
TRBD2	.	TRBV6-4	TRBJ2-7	CASSEDSGSSYEQYF	TGTGCCAGCAGTGAAGATAGCGGGAGCTCCTACGAGCAGTACTTC
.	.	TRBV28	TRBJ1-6	CATIGSASNSPLHF	TGTGCCACCATCGGTAGCGCTTCTAATTCACCCCTCCACTTT
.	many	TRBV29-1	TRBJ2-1	CSAEQGPYNEQFF	TGCAGCGCTGAGCAGGGCCCGTACAATGAGCAGTTCTTC
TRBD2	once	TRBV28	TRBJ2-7	CASSFPRRTSGVAARYEQYF	TGTGCCAGCAGTTTTCCTAGAAGGACTAGCGGGGTCGCTGCGCGCTACGAGCAGTACTTC
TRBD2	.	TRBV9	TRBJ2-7	CASSSGLVTSGDEQYF	TGTGCCAGCAGCTCGGGACTAGTTACTAGCGGGGACGAGCAGTACTTC
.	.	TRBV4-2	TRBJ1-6	CASSQVGGDNSPLHF	TGTGCCAGCAGCCAAGTTGGGGGGGATAATTCACCCCTCCACTTT
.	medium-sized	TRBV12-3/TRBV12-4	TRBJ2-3	CASHSRAETAQYF	TGTGCCAGCCATTCTAGGGCGGAGACAGCGCAGTATTTT
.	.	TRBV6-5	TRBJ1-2	CASSYSGQATFGYTF	TGTGCCAGCAGTTACTCGGGGCAGGCTACCTTTGGCTACACCTTC
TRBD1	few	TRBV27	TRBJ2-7	CASSFSGTGQNSYEQYF	TGTGCCAGCAGTTTTTCAGGGACAGGGCAAAATTCCTACGAGCAGTACTTC
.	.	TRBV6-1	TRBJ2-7	CASKASLSSSEQYF	TGTGCCAGCAAAGCAAGCCTATCCTCCTCCGAGCAGTACTTC
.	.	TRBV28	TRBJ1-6	CASRDSNNSPLHF	TGTGCCAGCAGGGACAGCAATAATTCACCCCTCCACTTT
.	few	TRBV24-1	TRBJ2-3	CATGRGTGDTQYF	TGTGCCACCGGGCGGGGTACGGGGGATACGCAGTATTTT
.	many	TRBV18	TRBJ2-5	CASSPRRQQETQYF	TGTGCCAGCTCACCCAGAAGGCAGCAAGAGACCCAGTACTTC